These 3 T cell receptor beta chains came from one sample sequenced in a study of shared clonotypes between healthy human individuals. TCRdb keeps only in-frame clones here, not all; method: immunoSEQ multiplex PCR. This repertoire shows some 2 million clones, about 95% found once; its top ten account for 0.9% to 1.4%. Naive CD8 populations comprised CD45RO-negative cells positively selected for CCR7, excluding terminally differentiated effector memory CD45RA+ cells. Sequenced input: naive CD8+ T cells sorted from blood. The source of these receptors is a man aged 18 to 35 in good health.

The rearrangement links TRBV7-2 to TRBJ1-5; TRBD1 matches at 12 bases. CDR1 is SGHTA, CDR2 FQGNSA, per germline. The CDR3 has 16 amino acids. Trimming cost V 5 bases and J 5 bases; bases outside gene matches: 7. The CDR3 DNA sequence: TGTGCCAGCAGCCCCGTGGGACAGGGGGCCCATCAGCCCCAGCATTTT. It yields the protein CASSPVGQGAHQPQHF.

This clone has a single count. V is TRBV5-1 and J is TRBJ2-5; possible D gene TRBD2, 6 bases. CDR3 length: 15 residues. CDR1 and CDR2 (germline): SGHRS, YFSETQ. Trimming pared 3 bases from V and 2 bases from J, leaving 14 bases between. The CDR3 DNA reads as TGCGCCAGCAGCTCGAAGTCGGGGGAACAAGAGACCCAGTACTTC. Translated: CASSSKSGEQETQYF.

The CDR3: CASSLGVAGTGYTGNTIYF. The CDR3 DNA is TGCGCCAGCAGCTTGGGCGTTGCCGGGACAGGATATACCGGAAACACCATATATTTT. The chain couples TRBV5-1 to TRBJ1-3, with 8 bases aligning to TRBD1. Germline lookup yields CDR1 SGHRS and CDR2 YFSETQ. The CDR3 is made up of 19 amino acids. The junction had 15 bases not matched to a gene; V was cut back by 0 bases and J by 4 bases. The full variable domain, rest sourced from reference TRBV5-1 and TRBJ1-3, is KAGVTQTPRYLIKTRGQQVTLSCSPISGHRSVSWYQQTPGQGLQFLFEYFSETQRNKGNFPGRFSGRQFSNSRSEMNVSTLELGDSALYLCASSLGVAGTGYTGNTIYFGEGSWLTVV.